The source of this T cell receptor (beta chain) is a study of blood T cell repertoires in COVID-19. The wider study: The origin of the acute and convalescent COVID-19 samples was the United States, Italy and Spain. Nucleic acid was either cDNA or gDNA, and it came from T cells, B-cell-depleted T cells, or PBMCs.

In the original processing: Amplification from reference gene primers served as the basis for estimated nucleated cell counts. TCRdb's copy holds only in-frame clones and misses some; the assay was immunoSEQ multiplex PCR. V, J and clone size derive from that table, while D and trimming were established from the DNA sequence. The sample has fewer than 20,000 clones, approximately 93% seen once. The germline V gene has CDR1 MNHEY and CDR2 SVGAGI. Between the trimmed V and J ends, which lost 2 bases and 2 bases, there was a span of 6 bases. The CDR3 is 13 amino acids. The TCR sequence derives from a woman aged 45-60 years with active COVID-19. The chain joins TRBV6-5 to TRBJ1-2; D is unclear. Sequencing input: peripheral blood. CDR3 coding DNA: TGTGCCAGCAGTTACGACAACAACTATGGCTACACCTTC. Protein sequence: CASSYDNNYGYTF.